This T cell receptor (beta chain) was sequenced during a study of cytomegalovirus exposure and HLA in healthy donors. This clone appeared once. Antigen specificity is unknown. Study-wide results and limits: A list of about 160 TCR beta chains associated with cytomegalovirus was given. According to a later analysis, donors in an Asian-associated ancestry cluster reportedly had fewer N-insertions than the roughly 720-donor mean. A later analysis found that most CMV-associated TCR beta chains appeared HLA-restricted.

Germline V gene data show CDR1 as LNHDA and CDR2 as SQIVND (reference sequence). There are 13 residues in the CDR3. V shed 10 bases and J shed 0 bases, with 12 bases lying between them. 60 Vbeta and 13 Jbeta primers were used in PCR. Method: immunoSEQ multiplex PCR; TCRdb's copy keeps in-frame clones and lacks some. The sample records under 150,000 clones, around 82% being singletons. Source material: PBMCs. This rearrangement joins TRBV19 to TRBJ1-1, with a possible D match to TRBD1 (5 bases). The clonotype was recovered from a man aged 40-49 years in good health and CMV-seropositive. This CDR3 reads CAIRDSVNTEAFF. The CDR3 DNA reads as TGTGCCATTAGAGACAGCGTGAACACTGAAGCTTTCTTT.